This T cell receptor beta chain comes out of a study of long-term antiretroviral therapy in people with HIV. Study overall: First collections came about a decade before the 2015 immediate-ART recommendation.

Running of the v3.0 immunoSEQ assay took place at survey level. Libraries were prepared by immunoSEQ multiplex PCR; TCRdb keeps only in-frame clonotypes and omits some of them. The data show around 23,000 clones, with 65% to 90% seen just once and more than 15% held by the top ten. About this clone itself: Its antigen is still unknown.

Study-wide results and limits: No data on ART adherence, viral resistance or therapy changes. The study found narrower CDR3 length ranges in HIV repertoires than in controls. Every time point showed a repertoire led by clones expanded before ART.

The CDR3 sequence is 16 residues long. Germline-derived CDR1 and CDR2 are LGHNA and YSLEER. V was shortened by 2 bases and J by 3 bases, with 17 bases between the two germline ends. The J gene is TRBJ2-7, the V gene TRBV4-3; D ambiguous. The sample consisted of unsorted PBMCs, taken at the start of antiretroviral therapy, before treatment. The receptor comes from a woman under 30 with HIV. As DNA, the CDR3 is TGCGCCAGCAGCCAAAAAACCGGGTCTAAGTTCTACGAGCAGTACTTC. This codes for CASSQKTGSKFYEQYF.